This T cell receptor beta chain was retrieved from a study of early T cells in non-severe SARS-CoV-2 infection. In TCRdb, the 5' RACE reads were re-called with MiXCR into one record per CDR3 protein. The sample lists some 67,000 distinct CDR3 sequences; over 8% were seen once. This clonotype was detected ten times or more. The clonotype originates from an adult who was a healthcare worker with PCR-confirmed SARS-CoV-2 infection or an uninfected control (not recorded which). The sequencing used whole blood, collected at baseline.

CDR3 in amino acids: CASSQDRGTGTSGGYTF. CDR3 nucleotides: TGCGCCAGCAGCCAAGACCGCGGGACAGGAACCAGTGGAGGCTACACCTTC. The rearrangement uses TRBV4-3 and TRBJ1-2; 8 nucleotides agree with TRBD1. V lost 0 bases and J lost 8; bases outside the gene matches: 14. The CDR3 extends over 17 amino acids. Per the germline V gene, CDR1 is LGHNA and CDR2 is YSLEER.